The source of this TCR beta chain is a study of long-term antiretroviral therapy in people with HIV (dated by TCRdb to between 2021 and 2023). Study-level background: The earliest samples were collected roughly a decade before the 2015 WHO recommendation for immediate ART, at a time when ART was usually postponed until CD4 counts fell. Whether ART initiation and durable HIV suppression were associated with changes in peripheral blood TRB repertoire composition and diversity was tested in a retrospective serial study. About 40% of the 30 participants with HIV were female. No cross-contamination during QIAcube processing was seen in test extractions of a monoclonal T-cell line run alongside 25 to 35 polyclonal samples. A total of roughly 200 cryopreserved PBMC samples came from a few dozen adults with confirmed HIV infection and were collected serially over a mean of roughly six years (range 1-12).

Sequencing of the TRB variable region was done with the immunoSEQ hsTCRB v3.0 assay at survey level resolution. The targeted TRB sequencing depth was 40,000-50,000 T-cell genomes per sample. Pooled TRB libraries were sequenced on an Illumina MiSeq with a v3 150-cycle kit. The source study handled its data this way. Repertoire analysis was run in R within a reproducible Nextflow workflow that covered QC, data transformation and analysis. LymphoSeq2, an R package for exploring AIRR-Seq data, was used to implement custom analyses. A few samples that produced fewer than 5000 total TRB sequences were removed, so fewer than 200 HIV repertoires were analyzed. Among the approximately 200 retained HIV repertoires, approximately 59 were collected before ART initiation and 129 after ART initiation. Each repertoire was downsampled to 5000 TRB nucleotide sequences, and summary statistics were averaged across 100 downsampling iterations. Only TRB sequences with CDR3 regions of at least seven amino acids were retained for analysis. Two measures captured diversity: a Shannon entropy-derived clonality score and the Gini coefficient. In the repertoire networks, any two of the top 5000 CDR3 amino acid sequences were linked whenever the two sequences differed by an edit distance of one. For TRB CDR3 amino acid sequences, GLIPH2 was used to predict antigen specificity groups and MHC restriction. To flag known CMV, EBV, HIV or tissue antigen associations, CDR3 amino acid sequences were matched against VDJdb and McPAS-TCR. Pre-ART, post-ART and control groups were compared with Wilcoxon signed-rank tests and Holm-Bonferroni correction. TCRdb stores this immuneACCESS table with in-frame sequences only. Part of the clones is absent; in the studies checked, under half of the shortfall reflects unresolved V genes, and no reason is known for the rest. The D gene and trimming were derived from the DNA, and the V and J assignments and clone size from that table. In all, the sample holds tens of thousands of clones, and around 80% of those were seen once. Together, the top ten hold about 5.2% of the sample.

This clone was observed a handful of times. Its binding antigen is unknown. Nothing much larger sits one base from this clone, and base qualities are not available. Results the study describes overall, beyond this receptor: Starting ART was linked to a significant rise in TRB diversity, yet even with long-term ART the diversity remained significantly lower than in transplant donor controls. No data were available on ART adherence, viral resistance or therapy changes, limiting inferences about post-ART repertoire changes. Expanded TRB clones identified before ART initiation dominated the repertoire at all time points, although this dominance fluctuated and declined in many PLHIV after ART. Since PBMC availability was limited, sequencing covered only the TCR beta chain, with no alpha chain pairing. Samples dated from about 2004 to 2017, and the ART regimens used may be less effective than current ones. Unsorted PBMC were profiled instead of sorted CD4+ and CD8+ T cells because pre-ART samples had limited cell numbers. CDR3 length ranges in HIV repertoires were narrower than in controls, and network structure suggested an antigen-experienced repertoire with only a slight naive shift after ART.

The germline V and J ends show losses of 5 bases and 4 bases respectively, and no gene match explains 5 bases of the junction. The CDR1 and CDR2 encoded by the germline V gene are MDHEN and SYDVKM. From the cysteine up to the phenylalanine, the CDR3 has a length of 16 residues. This entry keeps only the CDR3 DNA: 48 bases, framed from base 1. Inclusion was restricted to participants for whom at least one PBMC sample before ART initiation and at least two post-ART samples were available. All participants with HIV were treated in the United States of America. Before DNA extraction, cryopreserved samples of about 0.95-11 million PBMC were thawed and then washed. At the time of the earliest PBMC sample for each participant with HIV, ages ranged from about 23 to 60 years. PBMC samples were contributed by each participant from 1-4 timepoints before ART initiation and 2-8 timepoints after ART initiation, with a median of 7 samples. Serial HIV viral load, CD4+ T-cell count, ART history and demographic data were obtained for every participant. Using a Qiagen kit on a QIAcube, genomic DNA was extracted from unsorted PBMC, with samples processed in batches of 12.

The TCR originated in a man aged 18 to 35 with HIV. The V and J segments used are TRBV28 and TRBJ2-1, with 13 bases aligning to TRBD2. The starting material was unsorted PBMCs, obtained 1.5 years after starting antiretroviral therapy. This receptor carries the CDR3 CASSPLAGGAYNEQFF. The DNA reads as follows: TGTGCCAGCAGTCCACTAGCGGGAGGGGCTTACAATGAGCAGTTCTTC.